These 8 T cell receptor beta chains originate from one sample sequenced in a study of identical twins. MiXCR was run by TCRdb on the 5' RACE reads, yielding one entry per CDR3 protein. The sample lists some 730,000 distinct CDR3 sequences; approximately 18% were seen once. The data were also submitted as part of a second study, on T cells expressing NK-cell markers.

Material: PBMCs. Every receptor here comes from a woman in her late teens or twenties in good health.

This clonotype has more than one count but fewer than ten. V gene TRBV20-1 combines with J gene TRBJ2-1, with 11 bases matching TRBD2. Germline V CDR1 and CDR2: DFQATT, SNEGSKA (reference sequence). This CDR3 is 15 amino acids long. The trim removed 1 base at V and 2 bases at J, leaving 1 base unmatched. The CDR3 reads CSARVAGGTYNEQFF. DNA for the CDR3: TGCAGTGCTAGAGTAGCGGGAGGGACCTACAATGAGCAGTTCTTC.

The V and J genes are TRBV6-2 or TRBV6-3 and TRBJ1-1; 7 bases are shared with TRBD1. The CDR3 extends over 15 amino acids. V was clipped by 4 bases and J by 5 bases; unmatched bases: 10. Germline V gene sequence: CDR1 MNHEY, CDR2 SVGEGT. The DNA for the CDR3 is TGTGCCAGCAGTTCGAACAGGGGTCGAGGAACTGAAGCTTTCTTT. As protein: CASSSNRGRGTEAFF.

This chain connects TRBV20-1 to TRBJ2-1, with TRBD2 identical over 7 bases. The length of the CDR3 is 15 residues. Looked up from germline, CDR1 is DFQATT and CDR2 is SNEGSKA (reference sequence). The trim removed 6 bases at V and 8 bases at J, leaving 16 bases unmatched. This chain's CDR3 is CSAPNPGGLIDEQFF. In DNA form, the CDR3 reads TGCAGTGCCCCTAACCCGGGAGGACTCATCGATGAGCAGTTCTTC.

This clonotype was recorded a few times. The CDR3 spells CASKVTSIPDTQYF. CDR3 coding DNA: TGTGCCAGCAAAGTCACTAGCATTCCAGATACGCAGTATTTT. This rearrangement joins TRBV12-3 or TRBV12-4 to TRBJ2-3; D is perhaps TRBD2 (6 bases). The ends were cut back, 7 bases at V and 4 bases at J, with 15 bases in the middle. The CDR3 has 14 amino acids.

This sequence joins TRBV6-5 and TRBJ1-2; 8 nucleotides agree with TRBD1. CDR3 length: 13 residues. V was clipped by 6 bases and J by 8 bases; unmatched bases: 8. In germline, CDR1 is MNHEY, CDR2 SVGAGI. CDR3 protein: CASSYARTGGYTF. The CDR3 DNA reads TGTGCCAGCAGCTACGCCCGGACAGGGGGCTACACCTTC.

This clonotype was counted a few times. The chain has TRBV3-1 and TRBJ2-1, with a possible D match to TRBD2 (5 bases). This CDR3 spans 13 amino acids. Germline CDR1 LGHDT, CDR2 YNNKEL (reference sequence). Trimming stripped 4 bases from V and 8 bases from J, with 12 bases between. CDR3 loop: CASSPRDPDEQFF. In nucleotides, the CDR3 is TGTGCCAGCAGCCCCCGGGATCCGGATGAGCAGTTCTTC.

V usage is TRBV20-1 and J usage is TRBJ2-1, with TRBD2 matching 13 bases. This CDR3 is 15 amino acids long. The trim removed 6 bases at V and 3 bases at J, leaving 5 bases unmatched. The germline V gene encodes CDR1 DFQATT and CDR2 SNEGSKA (reference sequence). CDR3 DNA: TGCAGTGCCTGGACTAGCGGGGGATACTACAATGAGCAGTTCTTC. It codes for CSAWTSGGYYNEQFF.

This clonotype has at least ten counts. This rearrangement joins TRBV12-3 or TRBV12-4 to TRBJ2-7, with 12 nucleotides matching TRBD1. This CDR3 region has 13 residues. V gave up 6 bases and J gave up 5 bases; unmatched junction bases: 2. The CDR3: CASSRDRGHEQYF. The CDR3 region has the DNA TGTGCCAGCAGCCGGGACAGGGGGCACGAGCAGTACTTC.